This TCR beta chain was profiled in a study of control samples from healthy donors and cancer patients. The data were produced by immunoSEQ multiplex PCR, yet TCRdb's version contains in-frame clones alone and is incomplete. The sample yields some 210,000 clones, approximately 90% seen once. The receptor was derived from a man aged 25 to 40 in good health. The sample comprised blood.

CDR3 DNA: TGTGCCAGCAGCTCGCCGGGTTACACTGAAGCTTTCTTT. It yields the protein CASSSPGYTEAFF. The gene calls are TRBV7-2 and TRBJ1-1; D gene ambiguous. The CDR3 extends over 13 amino acids. Per germline, CDR1 SGHTA and CDR2 FQGNSA. Trimming took off 4 bases at V and 3 bases at J, with 9 bases between the two ends.